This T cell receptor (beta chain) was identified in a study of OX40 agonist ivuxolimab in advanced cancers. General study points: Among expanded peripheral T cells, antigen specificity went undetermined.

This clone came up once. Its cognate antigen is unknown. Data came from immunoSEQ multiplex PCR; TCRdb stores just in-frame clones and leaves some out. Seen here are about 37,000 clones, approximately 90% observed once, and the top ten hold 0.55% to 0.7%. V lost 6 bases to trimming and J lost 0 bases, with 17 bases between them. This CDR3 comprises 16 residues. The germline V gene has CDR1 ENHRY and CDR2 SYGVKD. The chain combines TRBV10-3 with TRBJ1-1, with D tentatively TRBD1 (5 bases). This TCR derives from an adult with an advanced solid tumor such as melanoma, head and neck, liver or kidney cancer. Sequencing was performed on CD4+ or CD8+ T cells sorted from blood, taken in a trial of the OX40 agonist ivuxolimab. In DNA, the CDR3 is TGTGCCATCAGGTCTGGGCAGGGCGATATGAACACTGAAGCTTTCTTT. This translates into CAIRSGQGDMNTEAFF.